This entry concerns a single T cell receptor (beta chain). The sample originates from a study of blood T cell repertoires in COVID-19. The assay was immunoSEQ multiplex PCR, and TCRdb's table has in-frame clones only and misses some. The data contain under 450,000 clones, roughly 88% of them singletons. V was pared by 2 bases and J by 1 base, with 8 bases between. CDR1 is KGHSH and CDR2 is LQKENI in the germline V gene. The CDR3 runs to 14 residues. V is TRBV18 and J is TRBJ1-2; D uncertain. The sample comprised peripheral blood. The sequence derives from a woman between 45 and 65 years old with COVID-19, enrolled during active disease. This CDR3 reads CASSPRSDNYGYTF. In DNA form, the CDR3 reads TGTGCCAGCTCACCAAGATCAGATAACTATGGCTACACCTTC.